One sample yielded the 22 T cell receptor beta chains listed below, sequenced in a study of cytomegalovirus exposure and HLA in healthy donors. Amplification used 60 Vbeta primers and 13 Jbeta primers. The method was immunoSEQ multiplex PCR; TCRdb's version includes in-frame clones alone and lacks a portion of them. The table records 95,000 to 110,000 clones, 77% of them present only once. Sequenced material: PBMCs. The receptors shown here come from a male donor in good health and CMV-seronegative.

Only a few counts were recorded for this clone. The CDR3 region has the DNA TGTGCCAGCAGGGGGGGGGATTCGAGCTTTGGGGCCAACGTCCTGACTTTC. Amino acids: CASRGGDSSFGANVLTF. The chain combines TRBV7-8 with TRBJ2-6, with 7 bases aligning to TRBD2. Germline loops: CDR1 SGHVS, CDR2 FQNEAQ. The CDR3 runs to 17 residues. J lost 3 bases, V lost 6 bases, and 11 bases had no gene match.

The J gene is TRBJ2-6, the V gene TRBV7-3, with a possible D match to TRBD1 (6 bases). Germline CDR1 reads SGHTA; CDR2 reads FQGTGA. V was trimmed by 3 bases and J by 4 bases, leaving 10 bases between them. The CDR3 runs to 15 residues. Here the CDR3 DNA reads TGTGCCAGCAGCTTTACAGGGTTCGGGGCCAACGTCCTGACTTTC. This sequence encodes CASSFTGFGANVLTF.

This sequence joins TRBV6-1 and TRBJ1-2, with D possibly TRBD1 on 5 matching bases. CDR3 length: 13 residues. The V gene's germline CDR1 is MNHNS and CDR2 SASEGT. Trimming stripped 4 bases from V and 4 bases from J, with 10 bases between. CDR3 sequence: CASSGQTVYGYTF. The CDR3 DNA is TGTGCCAGCAGTGGACAGACAGTCTATGGCTACACCTTC.

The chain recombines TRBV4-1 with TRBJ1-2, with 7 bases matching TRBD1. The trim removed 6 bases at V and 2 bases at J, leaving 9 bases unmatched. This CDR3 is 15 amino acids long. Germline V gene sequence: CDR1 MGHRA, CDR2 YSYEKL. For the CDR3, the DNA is TGCGCCAGCAGGCCCCTAGAGGGGGCGAACTATGGCTACACCTTC. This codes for CASRPLEGANYGYTF.

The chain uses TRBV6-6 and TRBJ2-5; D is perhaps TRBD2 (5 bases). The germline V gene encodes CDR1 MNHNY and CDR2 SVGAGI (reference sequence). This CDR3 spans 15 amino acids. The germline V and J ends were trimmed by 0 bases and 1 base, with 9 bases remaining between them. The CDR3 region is CASSYSPSGQETQYF. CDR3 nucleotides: TGTGCCAGCAGTTACTCGCCCAGCGGCCAAGAGACCCAGTACTTC.

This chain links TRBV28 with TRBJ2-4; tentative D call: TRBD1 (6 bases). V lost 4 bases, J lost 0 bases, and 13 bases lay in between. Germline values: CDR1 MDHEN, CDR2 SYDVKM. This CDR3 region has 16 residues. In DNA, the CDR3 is TGTGCCAGCAGTTACCCGGGACAACTAGCCAAAAACATTCAGTACTTC. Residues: CASSYPGQLAKNIQYF.

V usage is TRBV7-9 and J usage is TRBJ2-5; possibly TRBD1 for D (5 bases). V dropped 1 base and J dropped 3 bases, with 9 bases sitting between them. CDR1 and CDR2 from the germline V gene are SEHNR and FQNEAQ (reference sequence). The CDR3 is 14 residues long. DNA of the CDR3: TGTGCCAGCAGCTTAGTGACAGAGAAAGAGACCCAGTACTTC. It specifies CASSLVTEKETQYF. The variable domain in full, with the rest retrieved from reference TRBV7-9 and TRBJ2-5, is DTGVSQNPRHKITKRGQNVTFRCDPISEHNRLYWYRQTLGQGPEFLTYFQNEAQLEKSRLLSDRFSAERPKGSFSTLEIQRTEQGDSAMYLCASSLVTEKETQYFGPGTRLLVL.

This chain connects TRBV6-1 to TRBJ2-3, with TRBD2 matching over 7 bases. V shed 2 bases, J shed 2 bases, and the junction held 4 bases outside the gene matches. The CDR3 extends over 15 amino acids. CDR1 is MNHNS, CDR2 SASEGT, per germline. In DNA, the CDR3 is TGTGCCAGCAGTGAAACGGGGACTATCACAGATACGCAGTATTTT. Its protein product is CASSETGTITDTQYF.

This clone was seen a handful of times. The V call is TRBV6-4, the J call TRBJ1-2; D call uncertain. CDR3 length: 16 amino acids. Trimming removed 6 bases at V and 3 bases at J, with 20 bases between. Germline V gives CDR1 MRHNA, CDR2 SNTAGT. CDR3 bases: TGTGCCAGCAGACCTAATCGAACCCCAAACCACTATGGCTACACCTTC. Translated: CASRPNRTPNHYGYTF.

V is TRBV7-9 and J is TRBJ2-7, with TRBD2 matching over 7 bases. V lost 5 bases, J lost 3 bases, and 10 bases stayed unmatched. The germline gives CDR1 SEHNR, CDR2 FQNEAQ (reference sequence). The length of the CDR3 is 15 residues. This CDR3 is CASSTGGTPVYEQYF. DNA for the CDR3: TGTGCCAGCAGCACCGGGGGGACTCCTGTCTACGAGCAGTACTTC.

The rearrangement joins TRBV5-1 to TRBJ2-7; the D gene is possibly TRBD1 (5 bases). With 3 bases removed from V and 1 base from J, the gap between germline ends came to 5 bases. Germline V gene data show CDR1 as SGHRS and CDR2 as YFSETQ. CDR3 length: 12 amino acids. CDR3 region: CASSSGSYEQYF. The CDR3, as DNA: TGCGCCAGCAGCTCAGGGTCCTACGAGCAGTACTTC.

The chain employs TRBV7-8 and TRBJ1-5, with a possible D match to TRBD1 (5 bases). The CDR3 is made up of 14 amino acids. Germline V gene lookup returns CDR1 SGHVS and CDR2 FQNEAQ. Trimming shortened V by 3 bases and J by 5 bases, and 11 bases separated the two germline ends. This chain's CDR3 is CASSLGGQDQPQHF. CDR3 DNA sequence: TGTGCCAGCAGCTTGGGGGGTCAGGATCAGCCCCAGCATTTT.

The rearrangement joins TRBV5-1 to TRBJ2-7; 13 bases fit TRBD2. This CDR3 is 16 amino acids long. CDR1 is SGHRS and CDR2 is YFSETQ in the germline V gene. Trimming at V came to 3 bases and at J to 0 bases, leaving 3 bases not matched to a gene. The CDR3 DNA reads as TGCGCCAGCAGCTCCGGGACTAGCGGGATCTCCTACGAGCAGTACTTC. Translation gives CASSSGTSGISYEQYF.

CDR3 sequence (DNA): TGCGCCAGCAGCTTTGTTACAGGGGAGTCCTACGAGCAGTACTTC. Protein product: CASSFVTGESYEQYF. The genes are TRBV5-1 and TRBJ2-7, with TRBD1 matching 7 bases. Germline lookup yields CDR1 SGHRS and CDR2 YFSETQ. V lost 2 bases to trimming and J lost 1 base; unmatched junction nucleotides: 6. The CDR3 has 15 amino acids.

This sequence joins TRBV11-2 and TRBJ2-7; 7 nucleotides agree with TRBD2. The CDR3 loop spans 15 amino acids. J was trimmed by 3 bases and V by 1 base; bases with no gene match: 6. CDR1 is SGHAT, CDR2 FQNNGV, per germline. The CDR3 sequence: CASSLASGDLYEQYF. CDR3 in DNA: TGTGCCAGCAGCTTAGCTAGCGGAGATCTCTACGAGCAGTACTTC.

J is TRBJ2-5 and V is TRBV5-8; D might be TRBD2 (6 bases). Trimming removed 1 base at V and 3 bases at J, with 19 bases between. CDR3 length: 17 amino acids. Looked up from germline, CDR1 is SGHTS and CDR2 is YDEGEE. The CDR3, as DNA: TGTGCCAGCAGCTTGCGGGTTTTGGGGGGTCGAGAAGAGACCCAGTACTTC. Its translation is CASSLRVLGGREETQYF.

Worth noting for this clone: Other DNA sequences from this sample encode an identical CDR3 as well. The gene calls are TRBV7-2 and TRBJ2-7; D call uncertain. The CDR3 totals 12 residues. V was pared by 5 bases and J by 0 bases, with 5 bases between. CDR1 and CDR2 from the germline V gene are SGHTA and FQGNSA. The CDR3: CASSPSSYEQYF. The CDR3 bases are TGTGCCAGCAGCCCTAGCTCCTACGAGCAGTACTTC.

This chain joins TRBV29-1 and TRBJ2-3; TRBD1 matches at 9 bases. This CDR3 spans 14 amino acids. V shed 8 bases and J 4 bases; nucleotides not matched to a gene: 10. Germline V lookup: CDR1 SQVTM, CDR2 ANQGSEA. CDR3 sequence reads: CSSIGTGTPDTQYF. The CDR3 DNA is TGCAGCTCCATAGGGACAGGGACGCCAGATACGCAGTATTTT.

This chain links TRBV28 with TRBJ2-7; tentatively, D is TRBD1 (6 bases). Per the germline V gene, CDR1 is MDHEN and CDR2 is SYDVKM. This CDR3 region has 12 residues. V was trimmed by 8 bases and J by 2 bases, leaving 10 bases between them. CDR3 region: CASWAGAYEQYF. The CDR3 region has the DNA TGTGCCAGCTGGGCAGGGGCCTACGAGCAGTACTTC. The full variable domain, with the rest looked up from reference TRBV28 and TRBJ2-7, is DVKVTQSSRYLVKRTGEKVFLECVQDMDHENMFWYRQDPGLGLRLIYFSYDVKMKEKGDIPEGYSVSREKKERFSLILESASTNQTSMYLCASWAGAYEQYFGPGTRLTVT.

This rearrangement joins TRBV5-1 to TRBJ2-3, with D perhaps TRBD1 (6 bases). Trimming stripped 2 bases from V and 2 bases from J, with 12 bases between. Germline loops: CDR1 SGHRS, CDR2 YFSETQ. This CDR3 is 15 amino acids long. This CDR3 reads CASSFRGTSTDTQYF. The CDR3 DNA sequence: TGCGCCAGCAGCTTCAGGGGTACGTCCACAGATACGCAGTATTTT.

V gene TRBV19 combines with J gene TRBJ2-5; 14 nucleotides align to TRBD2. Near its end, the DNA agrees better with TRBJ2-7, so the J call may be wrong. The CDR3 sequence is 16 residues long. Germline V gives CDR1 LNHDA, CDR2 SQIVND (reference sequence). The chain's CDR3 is CATPMVGTSGRDEQYF. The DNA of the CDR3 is TGTGCCACCCCCATGGTGGGGACTAGCGGGAGAGACGAGCAGTACTTC.

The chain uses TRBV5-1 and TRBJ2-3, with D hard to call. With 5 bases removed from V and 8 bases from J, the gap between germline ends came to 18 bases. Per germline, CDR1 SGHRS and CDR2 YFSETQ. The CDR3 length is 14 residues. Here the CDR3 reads CASRRLGDRGTQYF. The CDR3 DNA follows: TGCGCCAGCAGGAGGCTAGGCGATCGCGGTACGCAGTATTTT.